The clone carrying this T cell receptor beta chain appeared a few times. Its specificity is unknown. These data belong to a study of T cell repertoires in cytomegalovirus infection. The wider study: Shared public TCR beta signatures pointed to both CMV infection and a matching HLA type. General observations from the study: Summed frequency of shared TCR beta families picked out CMV carriers who also had the relevant HLA.

One entry per CDR3 protein, called by TCRdb with MiXCR from the reads. The data contain roughly 230,000 distinct CDR3 sequences, approximately 24% of them singletons. This CDR3 contains 14 residues. CDR1 is MNHEY and CDR2 is SVGAGI in the germline V gene. V lost 0 bases, J lost 9 bases, and 14 bases lay in between. The TCR comes from a human donor in good health (CMV status not recorded). Some clones in this sample may be carry-over from other donors' samples. This chain links TRBV6-5 with TRBJ1-1; D remains unclear. Material: CD8+ T cells from PBMCs. This CDR3 is CASSYSISFDQAFF. The CDR3 nucleotides read TGTGCCAGCAGTTACTCGATCAGTTTTGACCAAGCTTTCTTT.